What follows are 25 T cell receptor beta chains derived from one specimen sequenced in a study of blood T cell repertoires in COVID-19. Repertoires were generated with immunoSEQ multiplex PCR, while TCRdb's copy carries only in-frame clones and drops some. Here the sample spans around 300,000 clones, around 87% being singletons. Sequences were obtained from peripheral blood. These receptor sequences come from a man aged 45-65 years with active or convalescent COVID-19.

The rearrangement joins TRBV5-1 to TRBJ2-4, with D maybe TRBD2 (6 bases). Germline lookup yields CDR1 SGHRS and CDR2 YFSETQ. This CDR3 has 14 residues. V was cut by 5 bases and J by 5 bases, with 14 bases left in between. The CDR3: CASRVGGAENIQYF. In nucleotides, the CDR3 is TGCGCCAGCAGGGTTGGCGGGGCGGAAAACATTCAGTACTTC.

This chain joins TRBV11-3 and TRBJ1-2; no reliable D call. Trimming took 6 bases from V and 4 from J, leaving 18 bases between them. The CDR3 spans 15 residues. Looked up from germline, CDR1 is SGHNT and CDR2 is YENEEA. In nucleotides, the CDR3 is TGTGCCAGCAGTCGATGTTGTGAGAAAGCCTATGGCTACACCTTC. The encoded protein is CASSRCCEKAYGYTF.

The chain joins TRBV27 to TRBJ1-1; TRBD1 matches 7 bases. The CDR3 has 14 amino acids. The ends lost 7 bases at V and 3 bases at J; junction bases unmatched: 8. Germline-derived CDR1 and CDR2 are MNHEY and SMNVEV (reference sequence). CDR3 protein: CASTLTGIDTEAFF. Written as DNA, the CDR3 is TGTGCCAGCACCCTGACAGGGATTGACACTGAAGCTTTCTTT.

The chain links TRBV7-9 to TRBJ1-4, with D perhaps TRBD1 (6 bases). Germline V CDR1 and CDR2: SEHNR, FQNEAQ (reference sequence). Between the trimmed V and J ends, which lost 0 bases and 9 bases, there was a span of 14 bases. This CDR3 region has 15 residues. The DNA of the CDR3 is TGTGCCAGCAGCTTAGCCCCAGGGGCAGGAAAAAAACTGTTTTTT. It is translated as CASSLAPGAGKKLFF.

The chain joins TRBV4-1 to TRBJ2-7, with 10 nucleotides matching TRBD1. The V and J ends lost 1 base and 3 bases, in that order; junction bases with no gene match: 6. The CDR3 sequence is 16 residues long. Germline V lookup: CDR1 MGHRA, CDR2 YSYEKL. In DNA form, the CDR3 reads TGCGCCAGCAGCCAAGTACCGGGACAGGGGTTCTACGAGCAGTACTTC. Protein: CASSQVPGQGFYEQYF.

This clone was seen more than once but under ten times. The chain links TRBV11-2 to TRBJ1-1, with D perhaps TRBD1 (6 bases). CDR1 is SGHAT and CDR2 is FQNNGV in the germline V gene. The CDR3 spans 15 residues. The V gene lost 3 bases and the J gene lost 2 bases, with 13 bases spanning the gap. The CDR3 sequence is CASSLTGDPNTEAFF. DNA of the CDR3: TGTGCCAGCAGCTTGACAGGAGATCCAAACACTGAAGCTTTCTTT.

The chain is built from TRBV24-1 and TRBJ1-2; 9 bases line up with TRBD1. V lost 3 bases, J lost 6 bases, and 10 bases stayed unmatched. This CDR3 is 16 amino acids long. Germline CDR1 is KGHDR and CDR2 is SFDVKD. The CDR3 region has the DNA TGTGCCACCAGTGATCCGGGGACAGGGAAGAGCGATGGCTACACCTTC. Its protein product is CATSDPGTGKSDGYTF.

This rearrangement joins TRBV11-2 to TRBJ2-1; a possible D gene is TRBD1 (5 bases). Looked up from germline, CDR1 is SGHAT and CDR2 is FQNNGV. Trimming removed 3 bases at V and 10 bases at J, with 13 bases between. This CDR3 has 13 amino acids. CDR3: CASSLDQGPEQFF. The CDR3 nucleotides read TGTGCCAGCAGCTTGGACCAGGGTCCGGAGCAGTTCTTC.

V is TRBV6-5 and J is TRBJ1-3; D remains unclear. The V end lost 8 bases, the J end lost 1 base, and 6 bases lay between the germline ends. CDR1 is MNHEY, CDR2 SVGAGI, per germline. The CDR3 is 12 amino acids. CDR3 sequence (DNA): TGTGCCAGCGCGGGGTCTGGAAACACCATATATTTT. Translating it yields CASAGSGNTIYF.

The V gene is TRBV7-8, the J gene TRBJ2-1, with D unresolved. Trimming left V 5 bases short and J 8 bases short, with 10 bases between. Germline assignment: CDR1 SGHVS and CDR2 FQNEAQ. This CDR3 is built from 12 residues. CDR3 in amino acids: CASSPPSHEQFF. The CDR3 nucleotides are TGTGCCAGCAGCCCCCCCTCCCATGAGCAGTTCTTC.

The chain couples TRBV28 to TRBJ1-4; no firm D call. The V gene lost 5 bases and the J gene lost 3 bases, with 13 bases spanning the gap. Germline V lookup: CDR1 MDHEN, CDR2 SYDVKM. CDR3 length: 15 residues. CDR3 in DNA: TGTGCCAGCAGTACCCGCCGCGCCCCTAATGAAAAACTGTTTTTT. Residues: CASSTRRAPNEKLFF.

V gene TRBV3-1 (or the pseudogene TRBV3-2) combines with J gene TRBJ2-7; 11 nucleotides match TRBD2. V lost 2 bases to trimming and J lost 5 bases; unmatched junction nucleotides: 8. Germline CDR1 LGHDT, CDR2 YNNKEL (reference sequence). There are 16 residues in the CDR3. CDR3 region: CASSQSFSGGADEQYF. The CDR3, as DNA: TGTGCCAGCAGCCAATCGTTTAGCGGGGGGGCCGACGAGCAGTACTTC.

CDR3 region: CATSRDTLAELFF. The CDR3, as DNA: TGTGCCACCAGCAGAGATACGTTGGCGGAGCTGTTTTTT. The chain is built from TRBV15 and TRBJ2-2; no firm D call. Germline-derived CDR1 and CDR2 are LNHNV and YYDKDF (reference sequence). Trimming shortened V by 0 bases and J by 10 bases, and 9 bases separated the two germline ends. The CDR3 runs to 13 residues.

The rearrangement joins TRBV5-1 to TRBJ1-2; D ambiguous. CDR1 SGHRS and CDR2 YFSETQ come from the germline V gene. This CDR3 is built from 13 residues. The ends were cut back, 0 bases at V and 6 bases at J, with 9 bases in the middle. CDR3 region: CASSLDRGDGYTF. The CDR3 bases are TGCGCCAGCAGCTTGGATCGGGGAGATGGCTACACCTTC.

The J gene is TRBJ1-5, the V gene TRBV6-5, with 8 positions matching TRBD1. The CDR3 is 15 residues long. Trimming took 0 bases from V and 7 from J; bases not matched to a gene: 5. Germline V gene sequence: CDR1 MNHEY, CDR2 SVGAGI. The CDR3 region has the DNA TGTGCCAGCAGTTACTCGTCGGCAGGGGGCCAGCCCCAGCATTTT. This gives the protein CASSYSSAGGQPQHF.

This CDR3 reads CASRVGQGDGYTF. The CDR3 DNA is TGTGCCAGCAGGGTGGGACAGGGGGATGGCTACACCTTC. The chain recombines TRBV28 with TRBJ1-2, with 11 bases that match TRBD1. After removal of 6 bases from V and 6 bases from J, the junction contained 3 bases not matched to a gene. Germline assignment: CDR1 MDHEN and CDR2 SYDVKM. This CDR3 has 13 amino acids.

The chain joins TRBV27 to TRBJ1-2; weak D call: TRBD1 (6 bases). The V end lost 5 bases, the J end lost 4 bases, and 14 bases lay between the germline ends. There are 14 residues in the CDR3. Germline assignment: CDR1 MNHEY and CDR2 SMNVEV (reference sequence). The CDR3 coding sequence is TGTGCCAGCAGTCTCACCGGGGACACCTATGGCTACACCTTC. It codes for CASSLTGDTYGYTF.

V is TRBV5-1 and J is TRBJ2-2; D not resolved. The CDR3 sequence is 13 residues long. Trimming cost V 4 bases and J 13 bases, with 17 bases left between them. Germline values: CDR1 SGHRS, CDR2 YFSETQ. The CDR3 loop is CASSPRPSAPLFF. The CDR3 coding sequence is TGCGCCAGCAGCCCACGGCCGTCAGCGCCGCTGTTTTTT. The full variable domain, completed using reference TRBV5-1 and TRBJ2-2, is KAGVTQTPRYLIKTRGQQVTLSCSPISGHRSVSWYQQTPGQGLQFLFEYFSETQRNKGNFPGRFSGRQFSNSRSEMNVSTLELGDSALYLCASSPRPSAPLFFGEGSRLTVL.

A few counts support this clone. The rearrangement links TRBV19 to TRBJ1-1; D not certain. V shed 5 bases and J shed 5 bases, with 9 bases lying between them. The CDR3 contains 12 residues. Germline V CDR1 and CDR2: LNHDA, SQIVND (reference sequence). This chain's CDR3 is CASSLQFTEAFF. In DNA form, the CDR3 reads TGTGCCAGTAGTTTACAGTTTACTGAAGCTTTCTTT.

This clone has more than one count but fewer than ten. The chain joins TRBV19 to TRBJ1-2; 8 bases fit TRBD1. Germline CDR1 LNHDA, CDR2 SQIVND (reference sequence). The CDR3 totals 14 residues. V was clipped by 7 bases and J by 0 bases; unmatched bases: 4. CDR3 DNA sequence: TGTGCCAGTAAGGACAGGGCCGCTAACTATGGCTACACCTTC. Translating it yields CASKDRAANYGYTF.

The V and J genes are TRBV5-6 and TRBJ2-7, with 7 bases lining up with TRBD2. The CDR3 is 15 amino acids. V lost 0 bases, J lost 2 bases, and 5 bases stayed unmatched. Germline loops: CDR1 SGHDT, CDR2 YYEEEE. This CDR3 is CASSLGGSRTYEQYF. CDR3 nucleotide sequence: TGTGCCAGCAGCTTGGGCGGGAGCCGCACCTACGAGCAGTACTTC.

The chain carries TRBV12-3 or TRBV12-4 and TRBJ1-2, with 7 bases matching TRBD1. The CDR3 is made up of 12 amino acids. V trimming: 3 bases; J trimming: 8 bases; junction bases outside the gene matches: 3. CDR3 residues: CASSLSGGGYTF. The DNA of the CDR3 is TGTGCCAGCAGTTTGTCAGGGGGAGGCTACACCTTC.

The chain couples TRBV7-2 to TRBJ1-3, with D possibly matching TRBD1 (6 bases). In germline, CDR1 is SGHTA, CDR2 FQGNSA. V was clipped by 8 bases and J by 2 bases, with 13 bases between them. The CDR3 has 14 residues. CDR3 sequence (DNA): TGTGCCAGCCGGAGGGGGGGCCCTGGAAACACCATATATTTT. Amino acids: CASRRGGPGNTIYF.

This chain uses TRBV30 with TRBJ2-5; 8 bases match TRBD1. Germline CDR1 GTSNPN, CDR2 SVGIG (reference sequence). CDR3 length: 14 amino acids. The trim removed 3 bases at V and 4 bases at J, leaving 7 bases unmatched. CDR3 in amino acids: CAWRGPQGAETQYF. Written as DNA, the CDR3 is TGTGCCTGGAGAGGGCCCCAGGGGGCAGAGACCCAGTACTTC. Variable domain in full (rest from reference TRBV30 and TRBJ2-5): SQTIHQWPATLVQPVGSPLSLECTVEGTSNPNLYWYRQAAGRGLQLLFYSVGIGQISSEVPQNLSASRPQDRQFILSSKKLLLSDSGFYLCAWRGPQGAETQYFGPGTRLLVL.

The chain has TRBV4-3 and TRBJ2-1; D call uncertain. Trimming took off 0 bases at V and 0 bases at J, with 6 bases between the two ends. Germline V gene data show CDR1 as LGHNA and CDR2 as YSLEER. This CDR3 is built from 15 residues. The CDR3 DNA sequence: TGCGCCAGCAGCCAAGACTCCCGCTCCTACAATGAGCAGTTCTTC. This codes for CASSQDSRSYNEQFF.